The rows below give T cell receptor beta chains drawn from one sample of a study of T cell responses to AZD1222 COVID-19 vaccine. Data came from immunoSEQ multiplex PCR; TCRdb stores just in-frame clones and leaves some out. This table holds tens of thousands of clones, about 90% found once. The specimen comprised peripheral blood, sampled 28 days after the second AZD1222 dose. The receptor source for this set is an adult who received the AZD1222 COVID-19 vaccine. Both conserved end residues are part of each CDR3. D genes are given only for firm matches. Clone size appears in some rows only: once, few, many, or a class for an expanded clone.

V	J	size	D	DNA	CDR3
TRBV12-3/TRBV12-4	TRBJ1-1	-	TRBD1	TGTGCCACTCGGACAGGGGGCAACACTGAAGCTTTCTTT	CATRTGGNTEAFF
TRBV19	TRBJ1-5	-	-	TGTGCCAGTAGTATAGAGTATCCGGTTGGGGGGCCCCAGCATTTT	CASSIEYPVGGPQHF
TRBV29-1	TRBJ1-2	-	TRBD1	TGCAGCAGAGGGACAGAAGCCTATGGCTACACCTTC	CSRGTEAYGYTF
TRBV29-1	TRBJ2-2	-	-	TGCAGCGTTTACATGAGGACTGACACCGGGGAGCTGTTTTTT	CSVYMRTDTGELFF
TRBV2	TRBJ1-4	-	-	TGTGCCAGCAGTGAAGGGGAGAAGAATGAAAAACTGTTTTTT	CASSEGEKNEKLFF
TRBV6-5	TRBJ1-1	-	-	TGTGCCAGCAAGTTTCTTGAGAGGAACACTGAAGCTTTCTTT	CASKFLERNTEAFF
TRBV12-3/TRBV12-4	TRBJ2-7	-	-	TGTGCCAGCAGTTTAGAGGGGAGAAAGCAGTACTTC	CASSLEGRKQYF
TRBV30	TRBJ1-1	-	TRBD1	TGTGCCTGGAGTAAAGGGGGCCTCACTGAAGCTTTCTTT	CAWSKGGLTEAFF
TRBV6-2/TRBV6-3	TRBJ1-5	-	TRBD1	TGTGCCAGCAGTCCCAAAACAGGGGTTGTAAAACAGCCCCAGCATTTT	CASSPKTGVVKQPQHF
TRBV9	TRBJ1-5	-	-	TGTGCCAGCAGCTCCCAGTCCCGGGATCAGCCCCAGCATTTT	CASSSQSRDQPQHF
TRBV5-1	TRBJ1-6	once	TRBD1	TGCGCCAGCAGTCGGGACAGCGCTAATTCACCCCTCCACTTT	CASSRDSANSPLHF
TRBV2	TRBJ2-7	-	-	TGTGCCAGCAGCCCCCCTCGGGACCCAACCTACGAGCAGTACTTC	CASSPPRDPTYEQYF
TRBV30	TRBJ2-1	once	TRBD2	TGTGCCTGGAGTCGGACTAGCGGGGGGACCGACAATGAGCAGTTCTTC	CAWSRTSGGTDNEQFF
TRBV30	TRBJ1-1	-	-	TGTGCCTGGATAGGGACATTCGGCACTGAAGCTTTCTTT	CAWIGTFGTEAFF
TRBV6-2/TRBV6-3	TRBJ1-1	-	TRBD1	TGTGCCAGCAGTACACTCGACAGGGGGCGAACTGAAGCTTTCTTT	CASSTLDRGRTEAFF
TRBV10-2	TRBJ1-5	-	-	TGCGCCAGCAGTAGACAGATTAGCAATCAGCCCCAGCATTTT	CASSRQISNQPQHF
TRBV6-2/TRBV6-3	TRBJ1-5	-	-	TGTGCCAGCAGTTACTCATCAGGGGTTCAGCCCCAGCATTTT	CASSYSSGVQPQHF
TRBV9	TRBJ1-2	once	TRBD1	TGTGCCAGCAGCTACCCGACAGGGACCAACTATGGCTACACCTTC	CASSYPTGTNYGYTF
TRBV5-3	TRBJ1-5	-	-	TGTGCCAGAAGCCTAAGCCAGGTACGGCCCCAGCATTTT	CARSLSQVRPQHF
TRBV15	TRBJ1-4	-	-	TGTGCCACCAGCCGAGAGGGGTGGGGCACTAATGAAAAACTGTTTTTT	CATSREGWGTNEKLFF